The present T cell receptor beta chain was sequenced within a study of blood T cell repertoires in COVID-19. Study in general: The study drew acute and convalescent COVID-19 samples from the United States, Italy and Spain. PBMCs, B-cell-depleted T cells, or T cells were the source of the cDNA or gDNA that made up the material.

In the source study's methods: Amplifying reference gene primers gave estimates of nucleated cell counts. The method was immunoSEQ multiplex PCR; TCRdb's version includes in-frame clones alone and lacks a portion of them. V, J and clone size derive from that table, while D and trimming were established from the DNA sequence. This table holds about 280,000 clones, 80% to 90% found once. The CDR3 loop spans 14 amino acids. Germline CDR1 reads MDHEN; CDR2 reads SYDVKM. V was pared by 6 bases and J by 2 bases, with 14 bases between. The chain combines TRBV28 with TRBJ2-7; D ambiguous. The clonotype originates from a woman aged 70 to 79 with acute or convalescent COVID-19. Input material: peripheral blood. CDR3 coding DNA: TGTGCCAGCAGCCCACCCTTAAGCCCCTACGAGCAGTACTTC. It specifies CASSPPLSPYEQYF.